This T cell receptor (beta chain) was retrieved from a study of T cells in Graves' hyperthyroidism and ophthalmopathy. The study's findings and limits: For ophthalmopathy, model prediction preceded onset by a median about 6 months.

This clonotype was counted at least ten times. No antigen is known for it. The TCR beta CDR3 regions underwent amplification using RNA transcripts as the source. An initial round of RT-PCR targeting the TCR CDR3 relied on the HTBI primer set. TCRdb reprocessed the multiplex PCR reads with MiXCR, giving one entry per CDR3 protein. The sample lists 500,000 to 750,000 distinct CDR3 sequences; 15% to 17% were seen once. Sequences were obtained from blood. The source of this sequence is a woman younger than 45 with Graves' hyperthyroidism.

CDR3 sequence reads: CASRGDLTEPQHF. The DNA for the CDR3 is TGCGCCAGCAGGGGAGACCTGACCGAGCCCCAGCATTTT. The chain is built from TRBV5-1 and TRBJ1-5; no definite D call. The CDR3 spans 13 residues. Germline V gene sequence: CDR1 SGHRS, CDR2 YFSETQ. The V gene lost 5 bases and the J gene lost 8 bases, with 14 bases spanning the gap.